A single sample is the source of the 17 T cell receptor beta chains below, sequenced in a study of blood T cell repertoires in COVID-19. The assay was immunoSEQ multiplex PCR, and TCRdb's table has in-frame clones only and misses some. The sample has about 220,000 clones, about four fifths seen once. The sample was peripheral blood. The origin of the receptors is a woman in her sixties or seventies with acute or convalescent COVID-19.

CDR3 amino acids: CASSLRQGLYGYTF. For the CDR3, the DNA is TGTGCCAGCAGCTTGCGGCAGGGGCTCTATGGCTACACCTTC. This chain connects TRBV5-5 to TRBJ1-2, with D perhaps matching TRBD1 (6 bases). V was cut by 1 base and J by 4 bases, with 11 bases left in between. This CDR3 contains 14 residues. The germline V gene encodes CDR1 SGHKS and CDR2 YYEKEE (reference sequence).

This sequence joins TRBV5-1 and TRBJ1-4; tentatively, D is TRBD1 (5 bases). The CDR3 length is 13 residues. V gave up 6 bases and J gave up 2 bases, with 8 bases separating them. Germline CDR1 is SGHRS and CDR2 is YFSETQ. The CDR3 DNA follows: TGCGCCAGCAAGAAGGGGACTAATGAAAAACTGTTTTTT. This gives the protein CASKKGTNEKLFF.

The chain has TRBV5-1 and TRBJ1-2; 7 bases are a match to TRBD1. V lost 3 bases and J lost 6; bases outside the gene matches: 2. CDR3 length equals 12 residues. Germline lookup yields CDR1 SGHRS and CDR2 YFSETQ. CDR3 in amino acids: CASSSQGDGYTF. The CDR3, as DNA: TGCGCCAGCAGCTCTCAGGGGGATGGCTACACCTTC.

The CDR3 DNA reads TGTGCCAGCAGCCAAGACCACCTAGCGGGGGTAGCGAACACCGGGGAGCTGTTTTTT. This sequence encodes CASSQDHLAGVANTGELFF. The V and J genes are TRBV4-2 and TRBJ2-2; 10 bases line up with TRBD2. V trimming: 0 bases; J trimming: 0 bases; junction bases outside the gene matches: 7. Germline CDR1 is LGHNA and CDR2 is YNFKEQ. The CDR3 totals 19 residues.

V gene TRBV19 combines with J gene TRBJ2-1; tentatively, D is TRBD2 (5 bases). The CDR3 is made up of 15 amino acids. The V gene lost 1 base and the J gene lost 3 bases, with 10 bases spanning the gap. Germline values: CDR1 LNHDA, CDR2 SQIVND (reference sequence). CDR3 coding DNA: TGTGCCAGTAGTATAGCTCTAGCAAGCTACAATGAGCAGTTCTTC. It translates to CASSIALASYNEQFF.

This clone was observed a handful of times. The chain employs TRBV19 and TRBJ1-3, with a weak D call TRBD1 (6 bases). Per the germline V gene, CDR1 is LNHDA and CDR2 is SQIVND (reference sequence). The germline V and J ends were trimmed by 10 bases and 9 bases, with 25 bases remaining between them. The CDR3 loop spans 15 amino acids. As DNA, the CDR3 is TGTGCCACTTCAGCCGCAGGGGTAACGAGGGTCACCATATATTTT. Protein product: CATSAAGVTRVTIYF.

The V call is TRBV19, the J call TRBJ1-2, with unresolved D. The germline V and J ends were trimmed by 3 bases and 7 bases, with 12 bases remaining between them. The CDR3 is 13 amino acids. The germline gives CDR1 LNHDA, CDR2 SQIVND (reference sequence). CDR3 in amino acids: CASSISAGSGYTF. In DNA form, the CDR3 reads TGTGCCAGTAGTATTTCGGCAGGCTCTGGCTACACCTTC.

The chain couples TRBV7-9 to TRBJ2-5; no reliable D call. Looked up from germline, CDR1 is SEHNR and CDR2 is FQNEAQ (reference sequence). This CDR3 comprises 15 residues. The V and J ends lost 1 base and 3 bases respectively, with 12 bases between them. The CDR3: CASSLDGTPKETQYF. CDR3 DNA: TGTGCCAGCAGCTTAGATGGCACCCCGAAAGAGACCCAGTACTTC.

The V call is TRBV5-4, the J call TRBJ1-1, with D possibly matching TRBD1 (5 bases). The V end was cut by 4 bases, the J end by 5 bases, with 18 bases between. The germline V gene encodes CDR1 SGHNT and CDR2 YYREEE (reference sequence). CDR3 length: 15 residues. In DNA form, the CDR3 reads TGTGCCAGCAGCCCGAACTCAGGGAAAACGACTGAAGCTTTCTTT. It encodes CASSPNSGKTTEAFF.

V gene TRBV24-1 combines with J gene TRBJ2-3; a possible D gene is TRBD1 (5 bases). In germline, CDR1 is KGHDR, CDR2 SFDVKD. The CDR3 contains 12 residues. The V and J ends lost 6 bases and 4 bases respectively, with 7 bases between them. DNA of the CDR3: TGTGCCACCAGTAGGGGTCCAGATACGCAGTATTTT. Residues: CATSRGPDTQYF.

The V call is TRBV15, the J call TRBJ1-2; D perhaps matches TRBD1 (6 bases). Per the germline V gene, CDR1 is LNHNV and CDR2 is YYDKDF (reference sequence). CDR3 length equals 15 residues. Trimming took off 5 bases at V and 4 bases at J, with 17 bases between the two ends. This chain's CDR3 is CATSPNPTGTYGYTF. CDR3 coding DNA: TGTGCCACCAGCCCTAACCCTACAGGGACCTATGGCTACACCTTC.

The chain employs TRBV7-2 and TRBJ2-5; 10 bases match TRBD2. J gave up 3 bases and V 1 base, and 8 bases lay outside the gene matches. Germline CDR1 is SGHTA and CDR2 is FQGNSA. This CDR3 region has 17 residues. This CDR3 reads CASSLVWGAGGEETQYF. The CDR3 nucleotides read TGTGCCAGCAGCTTAGTATGGGGAGCGGGGGGGGAAGAGACCCAGTACTTC. Full variable domain (missing parts from reference TRBV7-2 and TRBJ2-5): GAGVSQSPSNKVTEKGKDVELRCDPISGHTALYWYRQSLGQGLEFLIYFQGNSAPDKSGLPSDRFSAERTGGSVSTLTIQRTQQEDSAVYLCASSLVWGAGGEETQYFGPGTRLLVL.

The chain combines TRBV3-1 (or the pseudogene TRBV3-2) with TRBJ1-5; D call uncertain. V was pared by 2 bases and J by 5 bases, with 7 bases between. Per the germline V gene, CDR1 is LGHDT and CDR2 is YNNKEL (reference sequence). There are 13 residues in the CDR3. CDR3 nucleotides: TGTGCCAGCAGCCAAAAGCTAGATCAGCCCCAGCATTTT. Protein product: CASSQKLDQPQHF.

This clone appeared a few times. This chain connects TRBV10-3 to TRBJ1-1, with TRBD1 matching 11 bases. This CDR3 has 17 residues. Germline trimming cut 1 base from V and 3 bases from J; bases unmatched to any gene: 7. Per germline, CDR1 ENHRY and CDR2 SYGVKD. The CDR3 region has the DNA TGTGCCATCAGTGAGTTGCCGGGACAGGGGGATTACACTGAAGCTTTCTTT. It specifies CAISELPGQGDYTEAFF.

This chain connects TRBV5-1 to TRBJ1-5; D is uncertain. The CDR3 runs 16 residues. Germline assignment: CDR1 SGHRS and CDR2 YFSETQ. V lost 0 bases to trimming and J lost 4 bases, with 14 bases between them. CDR3 sequence reads: CASSLGALGSNQPQHF. CDR3 DNA: TGCGCCAGCAGCTTGGGGGCCTTAGGCTCAAATCAGCCCCAGCATTTT.

V usage is TRBV2 and J usage is TRBJ2-5; tentative D call: TRBD2 (6 bases). The CDR3 is 15 amino acids. Per the germline V gene, CDR1 is SNHLY and CDR2 is FYNNEI. V lost 6 bases and J 7 bases, leaving 21 bases between the germline ends. DNA for the CDR3: TGTGCCAGCAGCACCTCGGGACTCCCCCTGGGGACCCAGTACTTC. Protein sequence: CASSTSGLPLGTQYF.

The rearrangement uses TRBV7-2 and TRBJ2-2; maybe TRBD1 (7 bases). The length of the CDR3 is 16 residues. Trimming shortened V by 5 bases and J by 1 base, and 14 bases separated the two germline ends. Germline CDR1 reads SGHTA; CDR2 reads FQGNSA. CDR3 nucleotide sequence: TGTGCCAGCAGCCATCAGGGGGGACAGAACACCGGGGAGCTGTTTTTT. This codes for CASSHQGGQNTGELFF.